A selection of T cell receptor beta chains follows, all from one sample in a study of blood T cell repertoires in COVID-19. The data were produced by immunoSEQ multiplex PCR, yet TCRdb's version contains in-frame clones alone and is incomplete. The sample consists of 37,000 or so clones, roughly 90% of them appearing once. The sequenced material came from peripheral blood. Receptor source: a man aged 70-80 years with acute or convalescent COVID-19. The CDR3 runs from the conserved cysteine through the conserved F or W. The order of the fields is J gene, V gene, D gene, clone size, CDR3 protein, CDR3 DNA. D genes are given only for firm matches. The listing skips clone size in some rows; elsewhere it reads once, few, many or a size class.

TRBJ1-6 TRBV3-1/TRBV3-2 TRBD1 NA CASSHSDRGNSPLHF TGTGCCAGCAGCCATTCGGACAGGGGAAATTCACCCCTCCACTTT
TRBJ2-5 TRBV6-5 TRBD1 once CASGRRTGESETQYF TGTGCCAGCGGCCGTAGAACAGGGGAATCGGAGACCCAGTACTTC
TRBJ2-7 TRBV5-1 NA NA CASSGGVRYEQYF TGCGCCAGCAGCGGCGGGGTACGCTACGAGCAGTACTTC
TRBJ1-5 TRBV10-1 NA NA CASSHYQPQHF TGCGCCAGCAGCCACTATCAGCCCCAGCATTTT
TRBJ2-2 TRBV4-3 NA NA CASRSTGLATGELFF TGCGCCAGCAGGTCCACAGGGTTGGCCACCGGGGAGCTGTTTTTT
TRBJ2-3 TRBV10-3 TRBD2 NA CAISEDPSGRGTDTQYF TGTGCCATCAGTGAGGATCCTAGCGGGAGAGGTACAGATACGCAGTATTTT
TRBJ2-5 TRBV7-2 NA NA CASSWSSQETQYF TGTGCCAGCAGCTGGAGCAGCCAAGAGACCCAGTACTTC
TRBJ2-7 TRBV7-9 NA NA CASSLGAVSYEQYF TGTGCCAGCAGCTTAGGGGCAGTCTCCTACGAGCAGTACTTC
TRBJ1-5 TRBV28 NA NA CASSFSLASNQPQHF TGTGCCAGCAGTTTCTCCTTAGCTAGCAATCAGCCCCAGCATTTT
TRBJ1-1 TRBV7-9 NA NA CASSFDPGGRSEAFF TGTGCCAGCAGCTTTGACCCCGGGGGGCGATCTGAAGCTTTCTTT
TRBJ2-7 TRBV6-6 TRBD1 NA CASRLRQGAEQYF TGTGCCAGCAGACTAAGACAGGGGGCCGAGCAGTACTTC
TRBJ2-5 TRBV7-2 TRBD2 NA CASSINSLAGQETQYF TGTGCCAGCAGCATAAATTCACTAGCGGGACAGGAGACCCAGTACTTC
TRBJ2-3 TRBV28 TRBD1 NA CASSPRTGGTDTQYF TGTGCCAGCAGTCCCCGGACAGGGGGCACAGATACGCAGTATTTT
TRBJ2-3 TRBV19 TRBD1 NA CASSIDMQGAGTDTQYF TGTGCCAGTAGTATAGATATGCAGGGGGCAGGCACAGATACGCAGTATTTT
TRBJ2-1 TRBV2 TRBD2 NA CASRIRREGNEQFF TGTGCCAGCAGGATTCGGCGGGAGGGGAATGAGCAGTTCTTC
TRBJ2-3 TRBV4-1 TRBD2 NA CASSQGRGGLAGAADTQYF TGCGCCAGCAGCCAAGGGAGGGGAGGTCTAGCGGGAGCGGCAGATACGCAGTATTTT
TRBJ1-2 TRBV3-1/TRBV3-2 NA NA CASNRGLSSDGYTF TGTGCCAGCAACCGAGGACTTTCCTCGGATGGCTACACCTTC
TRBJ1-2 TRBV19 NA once CASSIPGVSYGYTF TGTGCCAGTAGTATACCCGGAGTGTCCTATGGCTACACCTTC
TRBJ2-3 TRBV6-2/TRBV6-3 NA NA CASSPPLGGLADTQYF TGTGCCAGCAGCCCACCTCTGGGGGGGCTCGCAGATACGCAGTATTTT
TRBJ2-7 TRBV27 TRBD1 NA CASGRQGVYEQYF TGTGCCAGCGGTCGACAGGGTGTCTACGAGCAGTACTTC
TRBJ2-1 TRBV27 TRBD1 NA CASSPRQGPSYNEQFF TGTGCCAGCAGCCCCCGACAGGGGCCTTCCTACAATGAGCAGTTCTTC
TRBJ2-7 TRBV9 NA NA CASSGQASGSYEQYF TGTGCCAGCAGCGGACAGGCAAGTGGCTCCTACGAGCAGTACTTC
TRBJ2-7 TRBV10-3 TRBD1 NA CAIGQGVTNYEQYF TGTGCCATAGGACAGGGCGTAACGAACTACGAGCAGTACTTC
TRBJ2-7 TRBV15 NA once CATSSKTAPSYEQYF TGTGCCACCAGCAGCAAGACAGCTCCATCCTACGAGCAGTACTTC
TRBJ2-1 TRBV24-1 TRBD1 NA CATSDLSQGSYNEQFF TGTGCCACCAGTGATTTATCACAGGGGTCGTACAATGAGCAGTTCTTC
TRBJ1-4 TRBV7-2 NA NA CASSLTAFNEKLFF TGTGCCAGCAGCTTAACAGCTTTTAATGAAAAACTGTTTTTT
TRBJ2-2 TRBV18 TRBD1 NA CASSPPGQLNTGELFF TGTGCCAGCTCACCCCCGGGACAGCTAAACACCGGGGAGCTGTTTTTT
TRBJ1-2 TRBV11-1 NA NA CASSFRGGYTF TGTGCCAGCAGCTTCCGGGGGGGCTACACCTTC
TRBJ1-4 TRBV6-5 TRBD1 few CASSPQSQGRLFF TGTGCCAGCAGCCCACAGTCACAGGGGAGACTGTTTTTT
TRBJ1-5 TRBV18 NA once CASSLTGSNQPQHF TGTGCCAGCTCGCTAACAGGAAGCAATCAGCCCCAGCATTTT
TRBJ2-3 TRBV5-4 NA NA CASSGRRGTDTQYF TGTGCCAGCAGCGGCCGAAGGGGAACAGATACGCAGTATTTT
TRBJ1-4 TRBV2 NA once CASLRDSNEKLFF TGTGCCAGTTTGAGGGATTCTAATGAAAAACTGTTTTTT
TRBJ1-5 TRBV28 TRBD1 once CASSFRDRGLGPQHF TGTGCCAGCAGCTTCCGGGACAGGGGCCTTGGGCCCCAGCATTTT
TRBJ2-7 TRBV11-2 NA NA CASSLERGYTYEQYF TGTGCCAGCAGCTTAGAAAGGGGATATACCTACGAGCAGTACTTC
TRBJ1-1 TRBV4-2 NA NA CASSFYSGQGAEAFF TGTGCCAGCAGTTTTTATTCAGGGCAAGGGGCTGAAGCTTTCTTT
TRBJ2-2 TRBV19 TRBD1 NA CASSPRTGGFGTGELFF TGTGCCAGTAGTCCCCGGACAGGGGGCTTCGGCACCGGGGAGCTGTTTTTT
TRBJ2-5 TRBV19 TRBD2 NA CASSIPSGRASSETQYF TGTGCCAGTAGTATTCCCAGCGGGAGGGCCTCATCCGAGACCCAGTACTTC
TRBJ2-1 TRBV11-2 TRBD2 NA CASSLDTLAGGADEQFF TGTGCCAGCAGCTTAGATACCCTAGCGGGAGGAGCGGATGAGCAGTTCTTC
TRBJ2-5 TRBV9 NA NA CASSVGQGGVETQYF TGTGCCAGCAGCGTAGGCCAGGGAGGTGTCGAGACCCAGTACTTC
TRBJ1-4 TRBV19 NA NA CASSIQGDNEKLFF TGTGCCAGTAGTATACAGGGTGACAATGAAAAACTGTTTTTT
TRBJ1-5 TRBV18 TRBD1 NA CASSRDRVNQPQHF TGTGCCAGCTCACGGGACAGGGTCAATCAGCCCCAGCATTTT
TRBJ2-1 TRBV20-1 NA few CSASLGGVSHNEQFF TGCAGTGCTAGTTTGGGGGGAGTCTCCCACAATGAGCAGTTCTTC
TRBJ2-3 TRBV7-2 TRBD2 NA CASAQTSGSMPDTQYF TGTGCCAGTGCGCAGACTAGCGGGAGTATGCCAGATACGCAGTATTTT
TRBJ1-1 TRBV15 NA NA CATSRGLAANTEAFF TGTGCCACCAGCAGAGGGTTAGCAGCTAACACTGAAGCTTTCTTT
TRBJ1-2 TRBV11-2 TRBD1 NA CASSRQFTGQHNYGYTF TGTGCCAGCAGCCGACAATTTACGGGACAGCATAACTATGGCTACACCTTC
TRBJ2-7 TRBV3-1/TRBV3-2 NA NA CASSQGDWGEQYF TGTGCCAGCAGCCAAGGGGACTGGGGCGAGCAGTACTTC
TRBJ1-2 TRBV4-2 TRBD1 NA CASSQDKGQGAYGYTF TGTGCCAGCAGCCAAGATAAAGGACAGGGAGCCTATGGCTACACCTTC
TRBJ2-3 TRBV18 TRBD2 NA CASSPTGGRAADTQYF TGTGCCAGCTCACCAACGGGAGGAAGGGCGGCAGATACGCAGTATTTT
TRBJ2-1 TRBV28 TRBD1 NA CASSPRTGGEQFF TGTGCCAGCAGCCCAAGGACAGGCGGTGAGCAGTTCTTC
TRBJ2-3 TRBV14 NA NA CASSLPERTGTPENQADTQYF TGTGCCAGCAGCCTCCCCGAGCGGACCGGGACTCCCGAGAATCAAGCAGATACGCAGTATTTT
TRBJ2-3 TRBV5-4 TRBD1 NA CASSESPGQGAGDTQYF TGTGCCAGCAGCGAGTCTCCGGGACAGGGGGCAGGGGATACGCAGTATTTT
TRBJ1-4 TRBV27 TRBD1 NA CASSLRQGAANGEKLFF TGTGCCAGCAGTTTAAGGCAGGGGGCGGCCAATGGTGAAAAACTGTTTTTT
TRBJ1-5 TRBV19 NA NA CASNPLPTGLNNQPQHF TGTGCCAGCAACCCGCTTCCGACAGGATTAAACAATCAGCCCCAGCATTTT
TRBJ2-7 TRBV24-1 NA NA CATSGSGEGSSYEQYF TGTGCCACCAGTGGTTCGGGGGAAGGAAGCTCCTACGAGCAGTACTTC
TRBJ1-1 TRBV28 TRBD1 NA CASRPNRGRNTEAFF TGTGCCAGCAGGCCCAACAGGGGGCGGAACACTGAAGCTTTCTTT
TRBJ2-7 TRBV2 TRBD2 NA CASIGTSGGYEQYF TGTGCCAGCATCGGGACTAGCGGGGGATACGAGCAGTACTTC
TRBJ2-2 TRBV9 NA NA CASSANPQGGTGELFF TGTGCCAGCAGCGCTAACCCACAGGGCGGCACCGGGGAGCTGTTTTTT